Listed below are T cell receptor beta chains from one sample, sequenced in a study of response to subunit inactivated influenza vaccine. MiXCR was run by TCRdb on the RT-PCR reads, yielding one entry per CDR3 protein. In the table there are hundreds of thousands of distinct CDR3 sequences, 15% to 19% of which are singletons. Source: PBMCs from blood, taken 12 days after vaccination. The receptor source for this set is a man aged 45-65 years who received an inactivated influenza vaccine. Each CDR3 is given with its conserved first and last residue. D genes are given only for firm matches. The size field is filled for only some rows; it gives once, few, many or a size class.

few	TRBV20-1	NA	TRBJ2-7	CSASPHEQYF	TGCAGTGCTAGTCCCCACGAGCAGTACTTC
few	TRBV3-1	NA	TRBJ2-1	CASSPPMLTNEQFF	TGTGCCAGCAGCCCCCCAATGCTTACCAATGAGCAGTTCTTC
few	TRBV15	TRBD1	TRBJ2-5	CASGTGGPETQYF	TGTGCCAGTGGGACAGGGGGCCCAGAGACCCAGTACTTC
few	TRBV5-1	NA	TRBJ1-6	CASSLSLTGRDNSPLHF	TGCGCCAGCAGCTTAAGCCTGACAGGTAGAGATAATTCACCCCTCCACTTT
many	TRBV5-1	TRBD2	TRBJ2-3	CASSLVAGGFTDTQYF	TGCGCCAGCAGCTTGGTCGCGGGGGGTTTCACAGATACGCAGTATTTT
NA	TRBV2	NA	TRBJ2-1	CASSPRGLDEQFF	TGTGCCAGCAGTCCGCGTGGGCTAGATGAGCAGTTCTTC
once	TRBV12-5	TRBD2	TRBJ2-1	CASGLAILRLAGKVSYNEQFF	TGTGCTAGTGGTTTGGCCATATTAAGGCTAGCGGGAAAGGTTTCCTACAATGAGCAGTTCTTC
NA	TRBV12-3/TRBV12-4	NA	TRBJ2-1	CASARALYEQFF	TGTGCCAGCGCCCGAGCGTTGTATGAGCAGTTCTTC
few	TRBV5-6	NA	TRBJ2-5	CASSLDWAGKETQYF	TGTGCCAGCAGCTTGGATTGGGCAGGGAAGGAGACCCAGTACTTC
NA	TRBV7-8	NA	TRBJ2-1	CASSLPGRGSEQFF	TGTGCCAGCAGCTTACCTGGACGGGGGAGTGAGCAGTTCTTC
few	TRBV7-2	NA	TRBJ2-7	CASSLLGGVSDEQYF	TGTGCCAGCAGCTTACTTGGAGGGGTGAGTGACGAGCAGTACTTC
NA	TRBV12-3/TRBV12-4	TRBD2	TRBJ2-1	CASSLARDSGSTNEQFF	TGTGCCAGCAGTTTAGCGAGGGATAGCGGGAGCACAAATGAGCAGTTCTTC
NA	TRBV4-1	TRBD2	TRBJ2-3	CASSLAGGPRGTDTQYF	TGCGCCTCCAGTCTAGCGGGGGGGCCAAGGGGCACAGATACGCAGTATTTT
few	TRBV24-1	TRBD2	TRBJ2-2	CATSATSGGTGELFF	TGTGCCACCAGTGCGACTAGCGGGGGAACCGGGGAGCTGTTTTTT
NA	TRBV5-1	NA	TRBJ2-3	CAISLQVAGIYSTDTQYF	TGCGCCATCAGCTTGCAGGTTGCGGGGATATATAGCACAGATACGCAGTATTTT
NA	TRBV7-9	TRBD2	TRBJ2-7	CASSSILGRVYEQYF	TGTGCCAGCAGCTCAATCCTCGGGAGGGTCTACGAGCAGTACTTC
few	TRBV20-1	NA	TRBJ2-3	CSARAGNRGGTDTQYF	TGCAGTGCTAGAGCGGGGAACCGGGGCGGGACAGATACGCAGTATTTT
NA	TRBV20-1	TRBD1	TRBJ1-5	CSAREGQGNQPQHF	TGCAGTGCTAGAGAAGGACAGGGGAATCAGCCCCAGCATTTT
NA	TRBV6-1	NA	TRBJ2-5	CASSANFGAAETQYF	TGTGCCAGCAGTGCGAATTTCGGGGCCGCCGAGACCCAGTACTTC
many	TRBV5-1	NA	TRBJ1-1	CASSFKGREQAFF	TGCGCCAGCAGCTTTAAGGGCAGGGAGCAAGCTTTCTTT
few	TRBV6-5	NA	TRBJ1-1	CASSYGQGLTEAFF	TGTGCCAGCAGTTACGGGCAGGGATTGACTGAAGCTTTCTTT
few	TRBV2	TRBD2	TRBJ2-1	CASSSGGRAYEQFF	TGTGCCAGCAGCTCTGGCGGGAGGGCTTATGAGCAGTTCTTC
NA	TRBV18	NA	TRBJ2-3	CASSQFLGGQTSTDTQYF	TGTGCCAGCTCACAGTTCCTCGGGGGACAGACTAGCACAGATACGCAGTATTTT
few	TRBV2	TRBD1	TRBJ2-5	CAGSGTEQETQYF	TGTGCCGGCTCCGGGACAGAACAAGAGACCCAGTACTTC
few	TRBV28	NA	TRBJ2-7	CASSLSLIRDRMSSYEQYF	TGTGCCAGCAGTTTATCGCTTATTAGGGACCGGATGAGCTCCTACGAGCAGTACTTC
few	TRBV9	TRBD2	TRBJ2-3	CASSRTSGSLDTQYF	TGTGCCAGCAGCCGGACTAGCGGGAGTTTGGATACGCAGTATTTT
NA	TRBV6-1	NA	TRBJ2-1	CASRGAIKYNEQFF	TGTGCCAGCAGGGGAGCAATCAAGTACAATGAGCAGTTCTTC
NA	TRBV2	NA	TRBJ2-5	CASMVLQETQYF	TGTGCCAGCATGGTCTTGCAAGAGACCCAGTACTTC
NA	TRBV6-2/TRBV6-3	TRBD1	TRBJ2-5	CASSYDMWGQGRETQYF	TGTGCCAGCAGTTACGATATGTGGGGACAGGGTCGGGAGACCCAGTACTTC
few	TRBV29-1	TRBD2	TRBJ2-7	CSVGLAGYEQYF	TGCAGCGTCGGGCTAGCGGGATACGAGCAGTACTTC